The 10 T cell receptor beta chains below all came from one sample that was sequenced in a study of T cells after yellow fever vaccination. MiXCR, run by TCRdb on the 5' RACE reads, gives a single entry per CDR3 protein. The table includes 320,000 or so distinct CDR3 sequences, around 8.1% detected once. The material sequenced was PBMCs, taken about 41 days after the first yellow fever vaccination. These receptors all stem from a man aged 18 to 30 who received the YFV17D yellow fever vaccine.

This clonotype was recorded many times. CDR3 DNA sequence: TGCGCCAGCAGTGCCAGTTCTGGTCAGCCCCAGCATTTT. The encoded protein is CASSASSGQPQHF. The V call is TRBV4-3, the J call TRBJ1-5; D remains unclear. The germline V gene encodes CDR1 LGHNA and CDR2 YSLEER. Trimming removed 6 bases from V and 6 bases from J, with 12 bases in between. CDR3 length equals 13 residues.

This chain uses TRBV7-9 with TRBJ2-7; 10 nucleotides align to TRBD2. Unmatched junction bases numbered 12, after V lost 5 bases and J lost 2 bases. This CDR3 region has 17 residues. Germline CDR1 reads SEHNR; CDR2 reads FQNEAQ (reference sequence). The CDR3: CASSPRDRLAGAYEQYF. DNA for the CDR3: TGTGCCAGCAGCCCTAGGGACCGGCTAGCGGGGGCCTACGAGCAGTACTTC. The variable domain in full, completed from reference TRBV7-9 and TRBJ2-7, reads DTGVSQNPRHKITKRGQNVTFRCDPISEHNRLYWYRQTLGQGPEFLTYFQNEAQLEKSRLLSDRFSAERPKGSFSTLEIQRTEQGDSAMYLCASSPRDRLAGAYEQYFGPGTRLTVT.

This clonotype was seen only a few times. The chain links TRBV12-3 or TRBV12-4 to TRBJ2-2, with D hard to call. The ends were cut back, 6 bases at V and 4 bases at J, with 6 bases in the middle. This CDR3 has 12 amino acids. The CDR3: CASRGITGELFF. For the CDR3, the DNA is TGTGCCAGCAGGGGCATCACCGGGGAGCTGTTTTTT.

The V and J genes are TRBV12-3 or TRBV12-4 and TRBJ2-3; no reliable D call. V lost 3 bases and J 6 bases, leaving 7 bases between the germline ends. The CDR3 is 12 amino acids. This chain's CDR3 is CASSLSWDTQYF. Written as DNA, the CDR3 is TGTGCCAGCAGTTTGTCGTGGGATACGCAGTATTTT.

The chain combines TRBV2 with TRBJ1-2; D is unclear. Germline-derived CDR1 and CDR2 are SNHLY and FYNNEI. CDR3 size: 12 residues. The V end was cut by 6 bases, the J end by 2 bases, with 7 bases between. The CDR3 here is CASRKGNYGYTF. CDR3 nucleotides: TGTGCCAGCAGGAAGGGCAACTATGGCTACACCTTC. Complete variable domain (other parts from reference TRBV2 and TRBJ1-2): EPEVTQTPSHQVTQMGQEVILRCVPISNHLYFYWYRQILGQKVEFLVSFYNNEISEKSEIFDDQFSVERPDGSNFTLKIRSTKLEDSAMYFCASRKGNYGYTFGSGTRLTVV.

There are many counts of this clonotype. CDR3 sequence (DNA): TGCAGTGCTAGGGACTCGAGGGAGCAGTTCTTC. Protein product: CSARDSREQFF. The genes are TRBV20-1 and TRBJ2-1, with D possibly TRBD2 on 5 matching bases. From germline, CDR1 is DFQATT and CDR2 SNEGSKA (reference sequence). V was shortened by 3 bases and J by 10 bases, with 10 bases between the two germline ends. The CDR3 spans 11 residues.

The sample holds a few counts of this clonotype. CDR3 sequence: CSVAGTKDAGELFF. The CDR3 region has the DNA TGCAGCGTTGCCGGGACGAAAGATGCCGGGGAGCTGTTTTTT. J is TRBJ2-2 and V is TRBV29-1; the D call may be TRBD1 or TRBD2 (5 bases each). Germline assignment: CDR1 SQVTM and CDR2 ANQGSEA. The germline V and J ends were trimmed by 4 bases and 6 bases, with 15 bases remaining between them. The CDR3 is made up of 14 amino acids.

This chain connects TRBV7-3 to TRBJ2-1; 14 nucleotides match TRBD2. This CDR3 has 16 residues. Germline CDR1 reads SGHTA; CDR2 reads FQGTGA. V was clipped by 5 bases and J by 3 bases; unmatched bases: 3. CDR3 bases: TGTGCCAGCAGCCCGGGACTAGCGGGGGTCTACAATGAGCAGTTCTTC. Translated, it gives CASSPGLAGVYNEQFF.

J is TRBJ2-7 and V is TRBV20-1, with D hard to call. Germline-derived CDR1 and CDR2 are DFQATT and SNEGSKA (reference sequence). The CDR3 has 14 amino acids. V was trimmed by 6 bases and J by 1 base, leaving 16 bases between them. In DNA, the CDR3 is TGCAGTGCCGCGCGCACTCGGGTTTCCTACGAGCAGTACGTC. Its protein is CSAARTRVSYEQYV.

Only a few counts were recorded for this clonotype. The rearrangement uses TRBV11-3 and TRBJ1-1, with a possible D match to TRBD1 (5 bases). CDR1 and CDR2 from the germline V gene are SGHNT and YENEEA. The CDR3 has 15 amino acids. The V end was cut by 5 bases, the J end by 1 base, with 14 bases between. The CDR3 DNA sequence: TGTGCCAGCAGCACCGGGGCGGGGGAGAACACTGAAGCTTTCTTT. Translating gives CASSTGAGENTEAFF. Supplemented by reference TRBV11-3 and TRBJ1-1, the full variable domain reads EAGVVQSPRYKIIEKKQPVAFWCNPISGHNTLYWYLQNLGQGPELLIRYENEEAVDDSQLPKDRFSAERLKGVDSTLKIQPAELGDSAVYLCASSTGAGENTEAFFGQGTRLTVV.